The 26 T cell receptor beta chains presented below share a single source sample, sequenced in a study of CD8 T cells in Susac syndrome. cDNA came from around 0.5 to 1 ug RNA primed by random hexamers. TCRdb processed the immunoSEQ multiplex PCR reads anew with MiXCR; each CDR3 protein has one entry. This table has fewer than 350,000 distinct CDR3 sequences, 70% to 90% appearing once. The sample comprised CD8+ T cells from PBMCs. The receptors were gathered from a human donor with multiple sclerosis.

This clonotype has more than one count but fewer than ten. The gene calls are TRBV27 and TRBJ2-7; 7 bases are shared with TRBD1. This CDR3 spans 15 amino acids. The ends lost 5 bases at V and 2 bases at J; junction bases unmatched: 9. The germline V gene has CDR1 MNHEY and CDR2 SMNVEV (reference sequence). The DNA of the CDR3 is TGTGCCAGCAGTCCACAGGGGACGTTGGCCTACGAGCAGTACTTC. Its protein is CASSPQGTLAYEQYF.

V gene TRBV28 combines with J gene TRBJ2-3, with D unresolved. V dropped 4 bases and J dropped 6 bases, with 11 bases sitting between them. Germline assignment: CDR1 MDHEN and CDR2 SYDVKM. The CDR3 loop spans 13 amino acids. The CDR3: CASSSRDADTQYF. CDR3 nucleotides: TGTGCCAGCAGTTCTAGAGACGCGGATACGCAGTATTTT.

The chain recombines TRBV5-5 with TRBJ2-7, with D maybe TRBD2 (5 bases). The CDR3 contains 11 residues. The V end was cut by 4 bases, the J end by 5 bases, with 7 bases between. Per the germline V gene, CDR1 is SGHKS and CDR2 is YYEKEE (reference sequence). CDR3 bases: TGTGCCAGCAGCCCGCGGGACGAGCAGTACTTC. Translated: CASSPRDEQYF.

J is TRBJ2-7 and V is TRBV4-2; D is perhaps TRBD1 (7 bases). CDR1 and CDR2 (germline): LGHNA, YNFKEQ. CDR3 length: 14 residues. V shed 4 bases and J shed 7 bases, with 17 bases lying between them. The CDR3 region is CASSLREGAGEQYF. The CDR3 DNA sequence: TGTGCCAGCAGCCTCAGAGAGGGGGCGGGGGAGCAGTACTTC.

The chain recombines TRBV6-5 with TRBJ1-1; D remains unclear. From germline, CDR1 is MNHEY and CDR2 SVGAGI. The CDR3 has 14 amino acids. Between the trimmed V and J ends, which lost 2 bases and 2 bases, there was a span of 9 bases. CDR3 region: CASSYIPENTEAFF. The CDR3, as DNA: TGTGCCAGCAGTTACATCCCAGAAAACACTGAAGCTTTCTTT.

The chain links TRBV20-1 to TRBJ2-7, with D hard to call. In germline, CDR1 is DFQATT, CDR2 SNEGSKA (reference sequence). There are 13 residues in the CDR3. Deletions cut 6 bases from V and 2 bases from J, with 14 bases between. For the CDR3, the DNA is TGCAGTGCGCCTCCCCTGGGTACCTACGAGCAGTACTTC. Translation: CSAPPLGTYEQYF.

The chain couples TRBV5-6 to TRBJ2-4; 11 bases are shared with TRBD2. V lost 4 bases to trimming and J lost 0 bases; unmatched junction nucleotides: 9. Germline V CDR1 and CDR2: SGHDT, YYEEEE. This CDR3 region has 18 residues. CDR3 sequence (DNA): TGTGCCAGCAGCCCAGACTTTACTAGCGGGAGAGCCAAAAACATTCAGTACTTC. Its translation: CASSPDFTSGRAKNIQYF. The full variable domain, completed using reference TRBV5-6 and TRBJ2-4, is DAGVTQSPTHLIKTRGQQVTLRCSPKSGHDTVSWYQQALGQGPQFIFQYYEEEERQRGNFPDRFSGHQFPNYSSELNVNALLLGDSALYLCASSPDFTSGRAKNIQYFGAGTRLSVL.

The J gene is TRBJ2-3, the V gene TRBV12-3 or TRBV12-4; 11 bases map to TRBD2. CDR3 length: 18 residues. V was pared by 6 bases and J by 2 bases, with 13 bases of the junction left unmatched. This CDR3 is CASSEVEGLAGYTDTQYF. The DNA for the CDR3 is TGTGCCAGCAGCGAGGTCGAAGGACTAGCGGGTTACACAGATACGCAGTATTTT.

The chain couples TRBV19 to TRBJ2-7; no clear D gene. CDR3 size: 14 residues. Germline CDR1 reads LNHDA; CDR2 reads SQIVND (reference sequence). Deletions cut 3 bases from V and 0 bases from J, with 9 bases between. CDR3: CASSIVGTSYEQYF. The CDR3 nucleotides read TGTGCCAGTAGTATTGTCGGCACCTCCTACGAGCAGTACTTC.

This clonotype occurred once. V is TRBV7-2 and J is TRBJ1-5; D unresolved. V gave up 6 bases and J gave up 3 bases, with 9 bases separating them. Germline CDR1 SGHTA, CDR2 FQGNSA. The CDR3 loop spans 13 amino acids. CDR3 bases: TGTGCCAGCAGTTCGGCACTCAATCAGCCCCAGCATTTT. It specifies CASSSALNQPQHF. Using reference TRBV7-2 and TRBJ1-5 for the parts outside the CDR3, the full variable domain is GAGVSQSPSNKVTEKGKDVELRCDPISGHTALYWYRQSLGQGLEFLIYFQGNSAPDKSGLPSDRFSAERTGGSVSTLTIQRTQQEDSAVYLCASSSALNQPQHFGDGTRLSIL.

The chain carries TRBV29-1 and TRBJ1-1, with D perhaps matching TRBD1 (6 bases). Germline loops: CDR1 SQVTM, CDR2 ANQGSEA. V lost 4 bases, J lost 4 bases, and 7 bases lay in between. There are 11 residues in the CDR3. Here the CDR3 DNA reads TGCAGCGTTGGGGGGGCCACTGAAGCTTTCTTT. Protein: CSVGGATEAFF.

The CDR3 bases are TGTGCCAGCAGCGTTACAGGGTTTTCTAGCACAGATACGCAGTATTTT. Its protein product is CASSVTGFSSTDTQYF. The V and J genes are TRBV7-2 and TRBJ2-3, with D possibly being TRBD1 (6 bases). Trimming removed 5 bases at V and 0 bases at J, with 15 bases between. Germline CDR1 and CDR2: SGHTA and FQGNSA. This CDR3 is built from 16 residues.

The chain couples TRBV24-1 to TRBJ2-3; D is possibly TRBD1 (7 bases). The V end lost 4 bases, the J end lost 6 bases, and 19 bases lay between the germline ends. This CDR3 spans 16 amino acids. Germline CDR1 and CDR2: KGHDR and SFDVKD. CDR3 region: CATSEFSEGAGDTQYF. In DNA form, the CDR3 reads TGTGCCACCAGTGAGTTTTCGGAGGGGGCAGGGGATACGCAGTATTTT.

This chain connects TRBV28 to TRBJ2-7; either TRBD1 or TRBD2 may supply D (5 bases each). CDR1 is MDHEN, CDR2 SYDVKM, per germline. CDR3 length equals 13 residues. The V end lost 7 bases, the J end lost 5 bases, and 15 bases lay between the germline ends. For the CDR3, the DNA is TGTGCCAGCAATTCCTCCGGGACCCACGAGCAGTACTTC. Encoded protein: CASNSSGTHEQYF.

CDR3 loop: CASSLSKTYGYTF. CDR3 DNA sequence: TGTGCCAGCAGTTTGTCCAAAACCTATGGCTACACCTTC. V gene TRBV12-3 or TRBV12-4 combines with J gene TRBJ1-2; the D is unclear. The CDR3 spans 13 residues. The V gene lost 3 bases and the J gene lost 4 bases, with 9 bases spanning the gap.

The chain carries TRBV29-1 and TRBJ2-7; TRBD1 or TRBD2 may be the D gene (5 bases each). This CDR3 has 13 amino acids. V was trimmed by 2 bases and J by 4 bases, leaving 12 bases between them. Germline V gene data show CDR1 as SQVTM and CDR2 as ANQGSEA. The DNA of the CDR3 is TGCAGCGTTGAATGGGGGAACGAGTACGAGCAGTACTTC. It specifies CSVEWGNEYEQYF.

The chain has TRBV4-1 and TRBJ2-7; the match to TRBD2 covers 9 bases. Losses at the gene ends were 6 bases for V and 3 bases for J; bases not matched to a gene: 9. The CDR3 length is 15 residues. Germline V lookup: CDR1 MGHRA, CDR2 YSYEKL. The CDR3 DNA reads as TGCGCCAGCAGACCCCTGACTAGCGGAGACTACGAGCAGTACTTC. Translated, it gives CASRPLTSGDYEQYF.

The genes are TRBV28 and TRBJ2-5; 9 bases are shared with TRBD2. The CDR3 is 16 residues long. Germline CDR1 is MDHEN and CDR2 is SYDVKM. V was pared by 2 bases and J by 5 bases, with 9 bases of the junction left unmatched. For the CDR3, the DNA is TGTGCCAGCAGTTTAGAGCGGGGGGCCCGGGGGGAGACCCAGTACTTC. Protein sequence: CASSLERGARGETQYF. The variable domain in full, with the rest retrieved from reference TRBV28 and TRBJ2-5, is DVKVTQSSRYLVKRTGEKVFLECVQDMDHENMFWYRQDPGLGLRLIYFSYDVKMKEKGDIPEGYSVSREKKERFSLILESASTNQTSMYLCASSLERGARGETQYFGPGTRLLVL.

The chain links TRBV20-1 to TRBJ2-3; 8 bases align to TRBD2. Germline values: CDR1 DFQATT, CDR2 SNEGSKA (reference sequence). Trimming cost V 3 bases and J 4 bases; bases outside gene matches: 9. CDR3 length: 15 residues. The CDR3 DNA reads as TGCAGTGCTAGTGGAGCGGGAGAGAGGTCAGATACGCAGTATTTT. As protein: CSASGAGERSDTQYF.

The chain employs TRBV4-1 and TRBJ2-7; D is uncertain. The V gene's germline CDR1 is MGHRA and CDR2 YSYEKL. This CDR3 spans 15 amino acids. Trimming removed 1 base at V and 5 bases at J, with 15 bases between. This CDR3 is CASSQVTDSSHEQYF. CDR3 sequence (DNA): TGCGCCAGCAGCCAAGTCACAGATAGTTCCCACGAGCAGTACTTC.

V gene TRBV27 combines with J gene TRBJ2-6; no reliable D call. From germline, CDR1 is MNHEY and CDR2 SMNVEV (reference sequence). This CDR3 is built from 16 residues. Trimming shortened V by 2 bases and J by 3 bases, and 11 bases separated the two germline ends. CDR3 nucleotide sequence: TGTGCCAGCAGTTTAATCCCGCCCGGTGGGGCCAACGTCCTGACTTTC. Translation: CASSLIPPGGANVLTF.

The sample holds a few counts of this clonotype. This chain uses TRBV29-1 with TRBJ2-7, with a possible D match to TRBD2 (5 bases). Trimming took off 5 bases at V and 5 bases at J, with 16 bases between the two ends. This CDR3 contains 13 residues. Germline V gene lookup returns CDR1 SQVTM and CDR2 ANQGSEA. For the CDR3, the DNA is TGCAGCGTTCTCACACCACTGGGAGACGAGCAGTACTTC. Translation gives CSVLTPLGDEQYF.

The chain combines TRBV28 with TRBJ1-5, with 7 bases identical to TRBD1. V was pared by 8 bases and J by 3 bases, with 7 bases of the junction left unmatched. Germline values: CDR1 MDHEN, CDR2 SYDVKM. The CDR3 is 14 residues long. Here the CDR3 DNA reads TGTGCCAGCTTACGACAGGGCACCAATCAGCCCCAGCATTTT. This gives the protein CASLRQGTNQPQHF.

This clonotype has only one observation. This chain uses TRBV5-1 with TRBJ2-1; 12 nucleotides align to TRBD2. The CDR3 is made up of 16 amino acids. V dropped 3 bases and J dropped 8; count of bases not matched to a gene: 9. Germline V gives CDR1 SGHRS, CDR2 YFSETQ. CDR3 loop: CASSSPTSGGSHEQFF. DNA of the CDR3: TGCGCCAGCAGCTCCCCAACTAGCGGGGGGTCCCATGAGCAGTTCTTC.

This clonotype was seen once. The rearrangement links TRBV30 to TRBJ2-7; D may be TRBD1 (5 bases). This CDR3 spans 13 amino acids. Per germline, CDR1 GTSNPN and CDR2 SVGIG (reference sequence). The ends were cut back, 0 bases at V and 5 bases at J, with 11 bases in the middle. The CDR3 sequence is CAWSVATGDEQYF. The DNA for the CDR3 is TGTGCCTGGAGTGTAGCAACAGGCGACGAGCAGTACTTC.

This chain links TRBV9 with TRBJ2-2; 10 bases are a match to TRBD2. CDR1 is SGDLS and CDR2 is YYNGEE in the germline V gene. V lost 4 bases to trimming and J lost 5 bases; unmatched junction nucleotides: 14. The CDR3 loop spans 18 amino acids. CDR3 region: CASSPQREGRTRTGELFF. In DNA, the CDR3 is TGTGCCAGCAGCCCCCAGCGGGAGGGCCGAACCCGGACCGGGGAGCTGTTTTTT. Drawing the rest from reference TRBV9 and TRBJ2-2, the complete variable domain is DSGVTQTPKHLITATGQRVTLRCSPRSGDLSVYWYQQSLDQGLQFLIQYYNGEERAKGNILERFSAQQFPDLHSELNLSSLELGDSALYFCASSPQREGRTRTGELFFGEGSRLTVL.